Below, 18 T cell receptor beta chains from the same sample are listed, as sequenced in a study of shared clonotypes between healthy human individuals (TCRdb year 2020). Library preparation employed the immunoSEQ multiplex PCR assay. Drawn from immuneACCESS, this table holds only the in-frame rearrangements with V and J called that TCRdb kept. Clones are partly lost; checked studies trace under half to an unresolved V gene and leave the rest unexplained. This sample is represented by 2,500,000 or so clones; 85% to 95% of them were singletons. Roughly 0.34% of the sample belongs to the ten largest clones. Sequenced sample: naive CD4+ T cells from PBMCs. The meaning of the sample's cell subset or site label: CD45RA+ positively selected. These receptors were taken from a man aged 18 to 29 in good health. Some clones in this sample may be carry-over from other donors' samples.

The V and J genes are TRBV19 and TRBJ2-5, with 8 bases that match TRBD2. The germline V gene has CDR1 LNHDA and CDR2 SQIVND (reference sequence). Trimming removed 6 bases from V and 2 bases from J; junction bases left unmatched: 8. This CDR3 has 15 residues. The CDR3, as DNA: TGTGCCAGTAGCGGGATAGCGGGAAATCAAGAGACCCAGTACTTC. Encoded protein: CASSGIAGNQETQYF.

This clone appeared once. The genes are TRBV6-1 and TRBJ1-5; TRBD1 agrees at 8 bases. The CDR3 has 16 residues. Trimming removed 4 bases from V and 6 bases from J; junction bases left unmatched: 11. Germline CDR1 reads MNHNS; CDR2 reads SASEGT. CDR3 sequence (DNA): TGTGCCAGCAGTGGGACGCAGGGGGCGAGAAGTCAGCCCCAGCATTTT. It yields the protein CASSGTQGARSQPQHF.

The V gene is TRBV4-2, the J gene TRBJ1-5, with D unclear. The V end lost 0 bases, the J end lost 2 bases, and 8 bases lay between the germline ends. Germline lookup yields CDR1 LGHNA and CDR2 YNFKEQ. The length of the CDR3 is 15 residues. The CDR3 DNA follows: TGTGCCAGCAGCCAAGAGGGGTCGGGCAATCAGCCCCAGCATTTT. It yields the protein CASSQEGSGNQPQHF.

As regards this clone: Other DNA sequences within the sample encode an identical CDR3. This rearrangement joins TRBV27 to TRBJ2-2; 8 positions match TRBD1. CDR3 length: 14 residues. Germline CDR1 and CDR2: MNHEY and SMNVEV (reference sequence). The V gene end was trimmed by 8 bases and the J gene end by 4 bases; junction bases not matched to a gene: 6. The CDR3: CASRGQGGTGELFF. The CDR3 nucleotides are TGTGCCAGCCGAGGACAGGGTGGCACCGGGGAGCTGTTTTTT.

In its sample, this clone was seen a few times. The rearrangement links TRBV6-1 to TRBJ2-2; maybe TRBD1 (6 bases). Trimming left V 11 bases short and J 1 base short, with 11 bases between. Germline V gene sequence: CDR1 MNHNS, CDR2 SASEGT. CDR3 size: 13 residues. Written as DNA, the CDR3 is TGTGCCGGCGGACAGAAGAACACCGGGGAGCTGTTTTTT. This sequence encodes CAGGQKNTGELFF.

Note on this clone: This sample includes further DNA sequences coding for the same CDR3. This rearrangement joins TRBV28 to TRBJ1-2, with TRBD1 as a possible D gene (6 bases). This CDR3 has 12 residues. The germline V gene encodes CDR1 MDHEN and CDR2 SYDVKM. The V end lost 4 bases, the J end lost 4 bases, and 7 bases lay between the germline ends. The CDR3 DNA reads as TGTGCCAGCAGTTCGGACAGCTATGGCTACACCTTC. It yields the protein CASSSDSYGYTF.

The gene calls are TRBV27 and TRBJ2-7, with a weak D call TRBD2 (5 bases). The V end was cut by 3 bases, the J end by 2 bases, with 11 bases between. The CDR3 totals 14 residues. Germline values: CDR1 MNHEY, CDR2 SMNVEV (reference sequence). CDR3 loop: CASSFFREAYEQYF. The CDR3 DNA sequence: TGTGCCAGCAGTTTCTTCCGGGAAGCCTACGAGCAGTACTTC.

The J gene is TRBJ1-4, the V gene TRBV6-5; D is unresolved. The germline V gene has CDR1 MNHEY and CDR2 SVGAGI. The CDR3 covers 14 residues. Trimming shortened V by 2 bases and J by 8 bases, and 12 bases separated the two germline ends. CDR3 sequence reads: CASSYRTSGEKLFF. The CDR3 DNA is TGTGCCAGCAGTTACAGGACCTCCGGGGAAAAACTGTTTTTT.

The V gene is TRBV6-1, the J gene TRBJ2-2; D is uncertain. The CDR3 extends over 14 amino acids. V was shortened by 2 bases and J by 7 bases, with 11 bases between the two germline ends. The germline V gene encodes CDR1 MNHNS and CDR2 SASEGT. CDR3 DNA sequence: TGTGCCAGCAGTGAACTGGGGTGGGACGGGGAGCTGTTTTTT. Its translation: CASSELGWDGELFF.

This clone appeared a single time. The chain joins TRBV10-3 to TRBJ1-2, with unresolved D. The V end lost 3 bases, the J end lost 8 bases, and 13 bases lay between the germline ends. In germline, CDR1 is ENHRY, CDR2 SYGVKD. This CDR3 is built from 13 residues. In DNA, the CDR3 is TGTGCCATCAGTGATTCTTTGGAGTTGGGCTACACCTTC. Its translation: CAISDSLELGYTF.

The chain has TRBV28 and TRBJ1-1; 11 bases are a match to TRBD1. V was clipped by 3 bases and J by 7 bases; unmatched bases: 4. In germline, CDR1 is MDHEN, CDR2 SYDVKM. The CDR3 totals 14 residues. DNA for the CDR3: TGTGCCAGCAGTTTGGGACAGGGGGGTGATGAAGCTTTCTTT. Its protein is CASSLGQGGDEAFF.

The chain combines TRBV6-5 with TRBJ2-2, with a possible D match to TRBD2 (6 bases). V was shortened by 2 bases and J by 1 base, with 11 bases between the two germline ends. The CDR3 loop spans 16 amino acids. From germline, CDR1 is MNHEY and CDR2 SVGAGI. The CDR3 sequence: CASSYGAGRNTGELFF. As DNA, the CDR3 is TGTGCCAGCAGTTACGGGGCGGGAAGGAACACCGGGGAGCTGTTTTTT.

As regards this clone: The sample has other DNA sequences that encode this CDR3 too. The chain carries TRBV18 and TRBJ2-2; perhaps D is TRBD1 or TRBD2 (5 bases each). The CDR3 consists of 15 residues. Germline V lookup: CDR1 KGHSH, CDR2 LQKENI. Trimming shortened V by 3 bases and J by 0 bases, and 8 bases separated the two germline ends. The CDR3 DNA follows: TGTGCCAGCTCACCCGGGACCGCGAACACCGGGGAGCTGTTTTTT. Translation gives CASSPGTANTGELFF. Filled out from reference TRBV18 and TRBJ2-2, the complete variable domain reads NAGVMQNPRHLVRRRGQEARLRCSPMKGHSHVYWYRQLPEEGLKFMVYLQKENIIDESGMPKERFSAEFPKEGPSILRIQQVVRGDSAAYFCASSPGTANTGELFFGEGSRLTVL.

The rearrangement uses TRBV29-1 and TRBJ2-3, with D tentatively TRBD2 (5 bases). CDR1 SQVTM and CDR2 ANQGSEA come from the germline V gene. This CDR3 is built from 14 residues. The V gene lost 7 bases and the J gene lost 2 bases, with 16 bases spanning the gap. CDR3 in DNA: TGCAGCGCCCCCCGGGGTTTAGCCACAGATACGCAGTATTTT. This sequence encodes CSAPRGLATDTQYF.

With regard to this clone: Other DNA variants within this sample encode the same CDR3. The chain is built from TRBV18 and TRBJ2-5; D unclear. Germline lookup yields CDR1 KGHSH and CDR2 LQKENI. V lost 1 base and J 5 bases, leaving 5 bases between the germline ends. The CDR3 spans 12 residues. CDR3 in amino acids: CASSPRAETQYF. CDR3 sequence (DNA): TGTGCCAGCTCACCACGCGCCGAGACCCAGTACTTC.

CDR3 nucleotide sequence: TGTGCCAGCAGCTTACGTGAACGAGGCAACACCGGGGAGCTGTTTTTT. It codes for CASSLRERGNTGELFF. V and J are TRBV7-8 and TRBJ2-2; no definite D call. Germline CDR1 reads SGHVS; CDR2 reads FQNEAQ. This CDR3 has 16 residues. Trimming cost V 2 bases and J 2 bases, with 12 bases left between them.

The DNA for the CDR3 is TGTGCCAGCAGCCCGTCTAACGGTTACGAGCAGTACTTC. Its protein is CASSPSNGYEQYF. This chain connects TRBV7-6 to TRBJ2-7; D is unresolved. The CDR3 runs to 13 residues. V lost 5 bases, J lost 4 bases, and 12 bases lay in between. CDR1 and CDR2 (germline): SGHVS, FNYEAQ.

This clone was detected only a few times. The rearrangement joins TRBV27 to TRBJ1-1, with D possibly being TRBD1 (5 bases). The CDR3 sequence is 14 residues long. V lost 5 bases and J lost 0, with 10 bases in between. Germline assignment: CDR1 MNHEY and CDR2 SMNVEV (reference sequence). DNA for the CDR3: TGTGCCAGCAGTGCGTACAGGATGAACACTGAAGCTTTCTTT. Its translation is CASSAYRMNTEAFF.